This T cell receptor beta chain was captured by sequencing in a study of T-cell reconstitution after alpha-beta-depleted transplantation in children. CDR1 MGHDK and CDR2 SYGVNS come from the germline V gene. The J segment lost 7 bases and the V segment lost 4 bases, leaving 13 bases of the junction unmatched. The length of the CDR3 is 16 residues. A TCRbeta library incorporating unique molecular identifiers was prepared. TCRdb redid the calling of the PCR reads with MiXCR, one entry per CDR3 protein. The sample shows a few hundred thousand distinct CDR3 sequences, under 15% of them seen only once. V usage is TRBV25-1 and J usage is TRBJ2-1; TRBD2 matches at 7 bases. This clonotype was obtained from a male patient younger than 18 who had a stem cell transplant for acute myeloid leukemia, so the T cells may come from the graft donor. This specimen consisted of PBMCs, mostly from graft donor cells, obtained 360 days after TCRalphabeta/CD19-depleted stem cell transplant. The CDR3 nucleotides are TGTGCCAGCAGTGTGCGAGGTAGCGGGCTTGGGAATGAGCAGTTCTTC. Translating it yields CASSVRGSGLGNEQFF.